What follows are 27 T cell receptor beta chains derived from one specimen sequenced in a study of T cell changes during pregnancy in multiple sclerosis. The table came from immunoSEQ multiplex PCR; TCRdb's copy has only in-frame clones and leaves some out. The table records 30,000 to 45,000 clones, 91% of them present only once. Sequencing used CD8+ T cells from peripheral blood mononuclear cells, obtained before pregnancy. These receptors originate from a female donor with multiple sclerosis, enrolled in a pregnancy study.

V usage is TRBV7-8 and J usage is TRBJ1-1; D unclear. The V and J ends lost 5 bases and 3 bases respectively, with 10 bases between them. CDR3 length equals 13 residues. Looked up from germline, CDR1 is SGHVS and CDR2 is FQNEAQ. Here the CDR3 DNA reads TGTGCCAGCAGCGGAGAGGCCCACACTGAAGCTTTCTTT. Its protein is CASSGEAHTEAFF.

The chain employs TRBV5-4 and TRBJ1-3; TRBD1 might be the D (6 bases). Trimming left V 3 bases short and J 0 bases short, with 19 bases between. Germline V gene data show CDR1 as SGHNT and CDR2 as YYREEE (reference sequence). This CDR3 has 18 residues. CDR3 loop: CASSSGTKKGDSGNTIYF. CDR3 nucleotide sequence: TGTGCCAGCAGCTCGGGAACCAAAAAGGGGGACTCTGGAAACACCATATATTTT.

As DNA, the CDR3 is TGTGCCAGCGGAGGCTCCGGGGATACGCAGTATTTT. Translation: CASGGSGDTQYF. The V call is TRBV27, the J call TRBJ2-3; tentatively, D is TRBD2 (5 bases). This CDR3 region has 12 residues. Trimming shortened V by 8 bases and J by 6 bases, and 12 bases separated the two germline ends. Germline CDR1 and CDR2: MNHEY and SMNVEV (reference sequence).

V and J are TRBV5-1 and TRBJ2-5; 11 bases map to TRBD1. CDR1 and CDR2 (germline): SGHRS, YFSETQ. V shed 0 bases, J shed 0 bases, and the junction held 7 bases outside the gene matches. The CDR3 spans 18 residues. The CDR3 protein is CASSLGDRGMFYQETQYF. The CDR3 coding sequence is TGCGCCAGCAGCTTGGGGGACAGGGGGATGTTCTACCAAGAGACCCAGTACTTC. Using reference TRBV5-1 and TRBJ2-5 for the parts outside the CDR3, the full variable domain is KAGVTQTPRYLIKTRGQQVTLSCSPISGHRSVSWYQQTPGQGLQFLFEYFSETQRNKGNFPGRFSGRQFSNSRSEMNVSTLELGDSALYLCASSLGDRGMFYQETQYFGPGTRLLVL.

The CDR3 loop reads CASSSGAYNEQFF. CDR3 bases: TGTGCCAGCAGTTCGGGGGCCTACAATGAGCAGTTCTTC. The genes are TRBV27 and TRBJ2-1; the D gene is possibly TRBD2 (6 bases). The CDR3 has 13 residues. Trimming took off 4 bases at V and 2 bases at J, with 6 bases between the two ends. CDR1 and CDR2 from the germline V gene are MNHEY and SMNVEV (reference sequence).

Comments on this clone: One end of the junction does not line up with germline, which may come from a read error. The CDR3 sequence: CATSRDGEGSLF. In DNA form, the CDR3 reads TGTGCCACCAGCAGAGATGGGGAGGGTTCCCTTTTC. J is TRBJ1-5 and V is TRBV15; the D is unclear. This CDR3 has 12 residues. Per the germline V gene, CDR1 is LNHNV and CDR2 is YYDKDF (reference sequence).

The chain has TRBV27 and TRBJ2-7; maybe TRBD1 (5 bases). Trimming removed 5 bases from V and 2 bases from J, with 13 bases in between. Germline V CDR1 and CDR2: MNHEY, SMNVEV (reference sequence). There are 14 residues in the CDR3. CDR3 nucleotide sequence: TGTGCCAGCAGTCCAGCCGGACATACCTACGAGCAGTACTTC. This codes for CASSPAGHTYEQYF.

This chain uses TRBV7-9 with TRBJ2-2, with 7 bases identical to TRBD2. With 5 bases clipped from V and 6 bases from J, the junction kept 12 bases outside the gene matches. The CDR3 spans 16 residues. Germline CDR1 and CDR2: SEHNR and FQNEAQ (reference sequence). For the CDR3, the DNA is TGTGCCAGCAGCCAAAGGGACCAGCGGGAAGCCGGGGAGCTGTTTTTT. As protein: CASSQRDQREAGELFF. The full variable domain, in which reference TRBV7-9 and TRBJ2-2 provide the parts outside the CDR3, is DTGVSQNPRHKITKRGQNVTFRCDPISEHNRLYWYRQTLGQGPEFLTYFQNEAQLEKSRLLSDRFSAERPKGSFSTLEIQRTEQGDSAMYLCASSQRDQREAGELFFGEGSRLTVL.

This clone was found once. The V and J genes are TRBV4-1 and TRBJ2-7; D is perhaps TRBD1 (6 bases). This CDR3 is 14 amino acids long. Trimming removed 0 bases from V and 2 bases from J, with 8 bases in between. Germline V gene lookup returns CDR1 MGHRA and CDR2 YSYEKL. This chain's CDR3 is CASSQDPGAYEQYF. The CDR3 DNA is TGCGCCAGCAGCCAAGATCCAGGGGCCTACGAGCAGTACTTC.

This clone was counted a single time. This chain connects TRBV5-4 to TRBJ1-1, with D possibly being TRBD1 (5 bases). The CDR3 is 13 amino acids. Germline-derived CDR1 and CDR2 are SGHNT and YYREEE (reference sequence). V lost 4 bases and J 2 bases, leaving 9 bases between the germline ends. CDR3 amino acids: CASSRGENTEAFF. As DNA, the CDR3 is TGTGCCAGCAGCCGGGGGGAAAACACTGAAGCTTTCTTT.

The CDR3 DNA sequence: TGTGCCAGCAGTTCCGCCACAGGGTTGAGCTCCTACGAGCAGTACTTC. It codes for CASSSATGLSSYEQYF. This chain links TRBV28 with TRBJ2-7; D might be TRBD1 (6 bases). The ends were cut back, 4 bases at V and 0 bases at J, with 16 bases in the middle. This CDR3 contains 16 residues. Germline V gene data show CDR1 as MDHEN and CDR2 as SYDVKM.

The chain recombines TRBV13 with TRBJ2-7; 9 nucleotides align to TRBD2. The CDR3 has 15 amino acids. V dropped 5 bases and J dropped 2; count of bases not matched to a gene: 7. CDR1 is PRHDT and CDR2 is FYEKMQ in the germline V gene (reference sequence). The CDR3 region has the DNA TGTGCCAGCAGCCACGGTGCGGGAGGGGCCTACGAGCAGTACTTC. It encodes CASSHGAGGAYEQYF.

The chain joins TRBV28 to TRBJ2-3; 11 bases map to TRBD2. V was clipped by 8 bases and J by 2 bases; unmatched bases: 15. The length of the CDR3 is 18 residues. Germline V lookup: CDR1 MDHEN, CDR2 SYDVKM. CDR3 residues: CASGLGNLAGGYTDTQYF. CDR3 nucleotides: TGTGCCAGCGGACTCGGGAACTTAGCGGGAGGGTACACAGATACGCAGTATTTT.

This clone came up once. This chain connects TRBV27 to TRBJ2-7, with a weak D call TRBD2 (5 bases). This CDR3 comprises 13 residues. Germline lookup yields CDR1 MNHEY and CDR2 SMNVEV (reference sequence). With 6 bases removed from V and 2 bases from J, the gap between germline ends came to 11 bases. The CDR3 is CASREAATYEQYF. CDR3 nucleotide sequence: TGTGCCAGCAGAGAAGCGGCCACCTACGAGCAGTACTTC.

The gene calls are TRBV19 and TRBJ2-3; D is uncertain. This CDR3 contains 11 residues. V gave up 6 bases and J gave up 4 bases, with 5 bases separating them. Germline assignment: CDR1 LNHDA and CDR2 SQIVND (reference sequence). CDR3 coding DNA: TGTGCCAGTAGGTCCGCAGATACGCAGTATTTT. It translates to CASRSADTQYF.

This chain links TRBV4-2 with TRBJ2-4; possibly TRBD2 for D (6 bases). V shed 0 bases and J shed 2 bases, with 14 bases lying between them. This CDR3 region has 17 residues. Germline V gene sequence: CDR1 LGHNA, CDR2 YNFKEQ. The CDR3 region has the DNA TGTGCCAGCAGCCAAGATAGGGCAGGAGGGACCAAAAACATTCAGTACTTC. It specifies CASSQDRAGGTKNIQYF.

The chain joins TRBV28 to TRBJ1-1; D is perhaps TRBD1 (6 bases). Germline lookup yields CDR1 MDHEN and CDR2 SYDVKM. The CDR3 sequence is 17 residues long. Trimming removed 5 bases from V and 1 base from J, with 20 bases in between. The CDR3 sequence is CASSTHRAGWSNTEAFF. The CDR3 nucleotides read TGTGCCAGCAGTACCCACAGGGCTGGGTGGTCGAACACTGAAGCTTTCTTT.

J is TRBJ2-7 and V is TRBV7-9; 12 nucleotides match TRBD2. Germline V gene lookup returns CDR1 SEHNR and CDR2 FQNEAQ (reference sequence). The CDR3 spans 17 residues. The V and J ends lost 5 bases and 4 bases, in that order; junction bases with no gene match: 12. CDR3 DNA: TGTGCCAGCAGCCTACTAGCGGGAGGCCCCACATATTACGAGCAGTACTTC. This translates into CASSLLAGGPTYYEQYF.

V is TRBV30 and J is TRBJ1-3; TRBD1 is a possible D gene (5 bases). There are 20 residues in the CDR3. Germline CDR1 reads GTSNPN; CDR2 reads SVGIG (reference sequence). V gave up 1 base and J gave up 0 bases, with 25 bases separating them. The CDR3 loop reads CAWSEIDSLWLDNSGNTIYF. The CDR3 coding sequence is TGTGCCTGGAGTGAAATAGACTCGCTGTGGCTGGACAACTCTGGAAACACCATATATTTT.

The count of this clone is one. The rearrangement uses TRBV6-6 and TRBJ2-7; TRBD2 matches at 7 bases. V shed 0 bases and J 2 bases; nucleotides not matched to a gene: 4. CDR1 and CDR2 from the germline V gene are MNHNY and SVGAGI (reference sequence). The CDR3 has 15 amino acids. In nucleotides, the CDR3 is TGTGCCAGCAGTTACTCTCCGACTAGCACCTACGAGCAGTACTTC. It is translated as CASSYSPTSTYEQYF.

V usage is TRBV19 and J usage is TRBJ2-1; D gene ambiguous. The CDR3 sequence is 13 residues long. Germline assignment: CDR1 LNHDA and CDR2 SQIVND (reference sequence). Trimming left V 6 bases short and J 6 bases short, with 12 bases between. The CDR3 coding sequence is TGTGCCAGTAGCATCCTTTCGGGCAATGAGCAGTTCTTC. Protein product: CASSILSGNEQFF.

V usage is TRBV7-9 and J usage is TRBJ1-2; no definite D call. In germline, CDR1 is SEHNR, CDR2 FQNEAQ (reference sequence). The CDR3 runs 17 residues. V dropped 5 bases and J dropped 3 bases, with 22 bases sitting between them. CDR3 in amino acids: CASSPRTPGLTDYGYTF. CDR3 DNA sequence: TGTGCCAGCAGCCCCCGAACGCCGGGTCTCACGGACTATGGCTACACCTTC.

The chain combines TRBV4-2 with TRBJ2-7, with TRBD2 matching over 13 bases. J lost 2 bases, V lost 1 base, and 5 bases had no gene match. The CDR3 runs to 17 residues. The germline V gene encodes CDR1 LGHNA and CDR2 YNFKEQ. The CDR3 DNA reads TGTGCCAGCAGCCAAGCAAAGGGGACTAGCGGGGCCTACGAGCAGTACTTC. The encoded protein is CASSQAKGTSGAYEQYF.

J is TRBJ2-3 and V is TRBV6-5, with a tentative D call TRBD2 (6 bases). Trimming cost V 2 bases and J 0 bases, with 9 bases left between them. The germline V gene encodes CDR1 MNHEY and CDR2 SVGAGI. The CDR3 is 15 residues long. The CDR3 DNA reads as TGTGCCAGCAGTTACGGCCTAGCGAGCACAGATACGCAGTATTTT. This sequence encodes CASSYGLASTDTQYF.

The chain carries TRBV7-9 and TRBJ2-1; D may be TRBD2 (6 bases). The CDR3 runs to 13 residues. The ends were cut back, 5 bases at V and 4 bases at J, with 9 bases in the middle. The V gene's germline CDR1 is SEHNR and CDR2 FQNEAQ (reference sequence). Here the CDR3 DNA reads TGTGCCAGCAGCCCCGGGACTTACAATGAGCAGTTCTTC. This translates into CASSPGTYNEQFF.

This clone was observed once. V is TRBV7-9 and J is TRBJ2-1, with D perhaps matching TRBD2 (6 bases). V lost 8 bases, J lost 4 bases, and 15 bases lay in between. CDR1 and CDR2 from the germline V gene are SEHNR and FQNEAQ (reference sequence). CDR3 length: 14 residues. CDR3 bases: TGTGCCAGCGTAGGAGCGGGCAATTACAATGAGCAGTTCTTC. Protein product: CASVGAGNYNEQFF. Full variable domain (remainder filled in from reference TRBV7-9 and TRBJ2-1): DTGVSQNPRHKITKRGQNVTFRCDPISEHNRLYWYRQTLGQGPEFLTYFQNEAQLEKSRLLSDRFSAERPKGSFSTLEIQRTEQGDSAMYLCASVGAGNYNEQFFGPGTRLTVL.

CDR3 DNA sequence: TGTGCCAGCAGTTTCCTCCGGGCAGATACGCAGTATTTT. Translating it yields CASSFLRADTQYF. The genes are TRBV27 and TRBJ2-3, with no clear D. The CDR3 runs 13 residues. Germline lookup yields CDR1 MNHEY and CDR2 SMNVEV (reference sequence). V was pared by 3 bases and J by 4 bases, with 8 bases between.